The rows below give T cell receptor beta chains drawn from one sample of a study of post-analysis software for immune sequencing data. MiXCR was run by TCRdb on the PCR reads, yielding one entry per CDR3 protein. There are hundreds of thousands of distinct CDR3 sequences in the sample; roughly three fifths occur only once, and around 11% lies in the top ten. The sequenced sample consisted of blood. The receptors were gathered from a girl aged 2-15 years with multiple sclerosis. The CDR3 runs from the conserved cysteine through the conserved F or W. The D gene is left open where the match is weak. Clone size is stated in some rows and not others, as once, few, many or a class when expanded.

clone size: many; D gene: NA; J gene: TRBJ1-1; V gene: TRBV6-6; CDR3 DNA: TGTGCCAGCAGCTACCGGCGGACAGCTAGGAACACTGAAGCTTTCTTT; CDR3 protein: CASSYRRTARNTEAFF
clone size: once; D gene: NA; J gene: TRBJ1-5; V gene: TRBV12-3/TRBV12-4; CDR3 DNA: TGTGCCAGCAGTTTCGAGGGGAGCAGCAATCAGCCCCAGCATTTT; CDR3 protein: CASSFEGSSNQPQHF
clone size: few; D gene: TRBD2; J gene: TRBJ2-1; V gene: TRBV20-1; CDR3 DNA: TGCAGTGCTACCCGATTAGCGGGGGGACTCTTTAATGAGCAGTTCTTC; CDR3 protein: CSATRLAGGLFNEQFF
clone size: NA; D gene: NA; J gene: TRBJ1-5; V gene: TRBV7-2; CDR3 DNA: TGTGCCAGCAGCTTAGCGGGACGTAACCAGCCCCAGCATTTT; CDR3 protein: CASSLAGRNQPQHF
clone size: NA; D gene: NA; J gene: TRBJ1-1; V gene: TRBV29-1; CDR3 DNA: TGCAGCGTTGTAAGTTTGAACACTGAAGCTTTCTTT; CDR3 protein: CSVVSLNTEAFF
clone size: few; D gene: NA; J gene: TRBJ1-2; V gene: TRBV7-2; CDR3 DNA: TGTGCCAGCACCAAGGGGGGGCAACCGGGAGGCTACACCTTC; CDR3 protein: CASTKGGQPGGYTF
clone size: NA; D gene: NA; J gene: TRBJ2-2; V gene: TRBV12-3/TRBV12-4; CDR3 DNA: TGTGCCAGCAGTACGGGACACGGCCATGCGTCGGCCAACACCGGGGAGCTGTTTTTT; CDR3 protein: CASSTGHGHASANTGELFF
clone size: NA; D gene: NA; J gene: TRBJ2-5; V gene: TRBV12-5; CDR3 DNA: TGTGCTAGTGGTTTGGACTCTCAAGAGACCCAGTACTTC; CDR3 protein: CASGLDSQETQYF
clone size: NA; D gene: NA; J gene: TRBJ1-1; V gene: TRBV9; CDR3 DNA: TGTGCCAGCAGCTATTGGACAGATGGACCGAACACTGAAGCTTTCTTT; CDR3 protein: CASSYWTDGPNTEAFF
clone size: once; D gene: TRBD2; J gene: TRBJ2-1; V gene: TRBV15; CDR3 DNA: TGTGCCACCAGCAGAGATAACCTCAATTTAGGGACTACTTACAATGAGCAGTTCTTC; CDR3 protein: CATSRDNLNLGTTYNEQFF
clone size: NA; D gene: NA; J gene: TRBJ2-1; V gene: TRBV11-2; CDR3 DNA: TGTGCCAGCAGCTTAACGGTTGGGATGAGCTCCTACAATGAGCAGTTCTTC; CDR3 protein: CASSLTVGMSSYNEQFF
clone size: NA; D gene: TRBD1; J gene: TRBJ2-5; V gene: TRBV5-6; CDR3 DNA: TGTGCCGGCAGCCAGACAGGGGAAGTTGGCCAAGAGACCCAGTACTTC; CDR3 protein: CAGSQTGEVGQETQYF
clone size: NA; D gene: NA; J gene: TRBJ1-4; V gene: TRBV4-3; CDR3 DNA: TGCGCCAGCAGCCAAGATCTCATCCAGGGAGGGGAAAAACTGTTTTTT; CDR3 protein: CASSQDLIQGGEKLFF
clone size: NA; D gene: NA; J gene: TRBJ2-3; V gene: TRBV7-9; CDR3 DNA: TGTGCCAGCAGCTTATACGGACGGGCAGATACGCAGTATTTT; CDR3 protein: CASSLYGRADTQYF
clone size: NA; D gene: NA; J gene: TRBJ2-7; V gene: TRBV11-2; CDR3 DNA: TGTGCCAGCAGCTTGGCGGCAGGAGATGGCTACGAGCAGTACTTC; CDR3 protein: CASSLAAGDGYEQYF
clone size: few; D gene: NA; J gene: TRBJ2-3; V gene: TRBV12-3/TRBV12-4; CDR3 DNA: TGTGCCAGCAGTTTATGGGCGGGGTCTTCGGATACGCAGTATTTT; CDR3 protein: CASSLWAGSSDTQYF
clone size: NA; D gene: NA; J gene: TRBJ2-1; V gene: TRBV20-1; CDR3 DNA: TGCAGTGCTAGAGAGGGCAGCCCCTACAATGAGCAGTTCTTC; CDR3 protein: CSAREGSPYNEQFF
clone size: NA; D gene: NA; J gene: TRBJ2-1; V gene: TRBV6-5; CDR3 DNA: TGTGCCAGCAGTCCACAGGGTACCTACAATGAGCAGTTCTTC; CDR3 protein: CASSPQGTYNEQFF
clone size: few; D gene: NA; J gene: TRBJ2-2; V gene: TRBV7-3; CDR3 DNA: TGTGCCAGCAGCTTACCCCTCCATGGAGGACGGGGGGAGCTGTTTTTT; CDR3 protein: CASSLPLHGGRGELFF
clone size: NA; D gene: NA; J gene: TRBJ2-6; V gene: TRBV27; CDR3 DNA: TGTGCCAGCAGATTTGGGGATCCCGGTGGGGCCAACGTCCTGACTTTC; CDR3 protein: CASRFGDPGGANVLTF
clone size: NA; D gene: TRBD1; J gene: TRBJ2-6; V gene: TRBV4-1; CDR3 DNA: TGCGCCAGCAGCCAACTGACAGGGGATAGTTCTGGGGCCAACGTCCTGACTTTC; CDR3 protein: CASSQLTGDSSGANVLTF
clone size: NA; D gene: TRBD2; J gene: TRBJ2-1; V gene: TRBV7-9; CDR3 DNA: TGTGCCAGCAGGCCGGGGATAGCGGGGTCGGATGAGCAGTTCTTC; CDR3 protein: CASRPGIAGSDEQFF
clone size: NA; D gene: NA; J gene: TRBJ1-2; V gene: TRBV29-1; CDR3 DNA: TGCAGCGTTGAATCGGGGACCGGCTACACCTTC; CDR3 protein: CSVESGTGYTF
clone size: NA; D gene: NA; J gene: TRBJ2-3; V gene: TRBV7-9; CDR3 DNA: TGTGCCAGCAGCCCCTTCGAGGTTGGCACAGATACGCAGTATTTT; CDR3 protein: CASSPFEVGTDTQYF
clone size: many; D gene: TRBD1; J gene: TRBJ2-1; V gene: TRBV5-1; CDR3 DNA: TGCGCCAGCAGCTTAGGGGGCGCGGGCTCCAATGAGCAGTTCTTC; CDR3 protein: CASSLGGAGSNEQFF
clone size: few; D gene: NA; J gene: TRBJ2-4; V gene: TRBV11-2; CDR3 DNA: TGTGCCAGCAGCCATCTAGCCCTGCTGCACATTCAGTACTTC; CDR3 protein: CASSHLALLHIQYF
clone size: NA; D gene: TRBD2; J gene: TRBJ2-1; V gene: TRBV3-1; CDR3 DNA: TGTGCCAGCAGCGCCTCTAGCGGGAGTGGGAATGAGCAGTTCTTC; CDR3 protein: CASSASSGSGNEQFF
clone size: NA; D gene: NA; J gene: TRBJ2-6; V gene: TRBV4-3; CDR3 DNA: TGCGCCAGCAGCCAAGGCGGAGGCGAGACTGGGGCCAACGTCCTGACTTTC; CDR3 protein: CASSQGGGETGANVLTF
clone size: few; D gene: NA; J gene: TRBJ2-7; V gene: TRBV4-1; CDR3 DNA: TGCGCCAGCAGCCAAGACAGGAGCGCCCACGAGCAGTACTTC; CDR3 protein: CASSQDRSAHEQYF
clone size: NA; D gene: NA; J gene: TRBJ1-1; V gene: TRBV5-1; CDR3 DNA: TGCGCCAGCAGCTTGGTAGGACTCATGAACACTGAAGCTTTCTTT; CDR3 protein: CASSLVGLMNTEAFF
clone size: many; D gene: NA; J gene: TRBJ2-1; V gene: TRBV5-1; CDR3 DNA: TGCGCCAGCAGGGGGGTAGCGGACAATGAGCAGTTCTTC; CDR3 protein: CASRGVADNEQFF
clone size: NA; D gene: NA; J gene: TRBJ2-1; V gene: TRBV28; CDR3 DNA: TGTGCCAGCAGTTTAATGGACTACTACAATGAGCAGTTCTTC; CDR3 protein: CASSLMDYYNEQFF
clone size: few; D gene: TRBD1; J gene: TRBJ2-5; V gene: TRBV12-3/TRBV12-4; CDR3 DNA: TGTGCCAGCAGGATGGGACAGGGGGTACAAGAGACCCAGTACTTC; CDR3 protein: CASRMGQGVQETQYF
clone size: NA; D gene: TRBD2; J gene: TRBJ2-5; V gene: TRBV29-1; CDR3 DNA: TGCAGCGGGGGACTAGAGGGCGGGACCCAGTACTTC; CDR3 protein: CSGGLEGGTQYF
clone size: few; D gene: NA; J gene: TRBJ1-2; V gene: TRBV24-1; CDR3 DNA: TGTGCCACCAGTGATAGTACATATGGCTACACCTTC; CDR3 protein: CATSDSTYGYTF
clone size: few; D gene: NA; J gene: TRBJ1-4; V gene: TRBV4-3; CDR3 DNA: TGCGCCAGCAGCCAAGATATCCCAGGCTTGAATGAAAAACTGTTTTTT; CDR3 protein: CASSQDIPGLNEKLFF
clone size: few; D gene: NA; J gene: TRBJ2-3; V gene: TRBV20-1; CDR3 DNA: TGCAGTGCTAGAGATCCCCGATACGGGAATACGCAGTATTTT; CDR3 protein: CSARDPRYGNTQYF
clone size: NA; D gene: TRBD1; J gene: TRBJ2-7; V gene: TRBV29-1; CDR3 DNA: TGCAGCGGGTCGGACAGGGTTGACTACGAGCAGTACTTC; CDR3 protein: CSGSDRVDYEQYF
clone size: NA; D gene: TRBD2; J gene: TRBJ2-4; V gene: TRBV12-3/TRBV12-4; CDR3 DNA: TGTGCCAGCAGTTTGACTAGCGGGGGGTCAAACATTCAGTACTTC; CDR3 protein: CASSLTSGGSNIQYF
clone size: NA; D gene: TRBD1; J gene: TRBJ2-1; V gene: TRBV20-1; CDR3 DNA: TGCAGTGCCATTCAGGGACAGGGTACCTACAATGAGCAGTTCTTC; CDR3 protein: CSAIQGQGTYNEQFF
clone size: once; D gene: TRBD1; J gene: TRBJ2-3; V gene: TRBV7-9; CDR3 DNA: TGTGCCAGCAGCTTAGTTACAGGACAGGGCCACACAGATACGCAGTATTTT; CDR3 protein: CASSLVTGQGHTDTQYF
clone size: NA; D gene: TRBD2; J gene: TRBJ2-7; V gene: TRBV9; CDR3 DNA: TGTGCCAGCAGCGTAGCCCAGACTAGCGGCTCCTACAATGAGCAGTACTTC; CDR3 protein: CASSVAQTSGSYNEQYF
clone size: few; D gene: TRBD2; J gene: TRBJ2-3; V gene: TRBV29-1; CDR3 DNA: TGCAGCGTGGCACCGGGACTAGCAGGAGATACGCAGTATTTT; CDR3 protein: CSVAPGLAGDTQYF
clone size: NA; D gene: TRBD2; J gene: TRBJ2-2; V gene: TRBV27; CDR3 DNA: TGTGCCAGCAGCCGGGGGGTGGGGTACACCGGGGAGCTGTTTTTT; CDR3 protein: CASSRGVGYTGELFF
clone size: few; D gene: NA; J gene: TRBJ2-3; V gene: TRBV7-3; CDR3 DNA: TGTGCCAGCAGCCCGACTCGGGACGATACGCAGTATTTT; CDR3 protein: CASSPTRDDTQYF
clone size: NA; D gene: TRBD1; J gene: TRBJ2-3; V gene: TRBV12-3/TRBV12-4; CDR3 DNA: TGTGCCAGCAGTGCCGCTGGGACAGGGTTGGGGGATACGCAGTATTTT; CDR3 protein: CASSAAGTGLGDTQYF
clone size: few; D gene: NA; J gene: TRBJ1-2; V gene: TRBV10-3; CDR3 DNA: TGTGCCACCGGGGACACCACTAACTATGGCTACACCTTC; CDR3 protein: CATGDTTNYGYTF
clone size: few; D gene: NA; J gene: TRBJ2-1; V gene: TRBV5-1; CDR3 DNA: TGCGCCAGCAGCTTGGTCAGCGAATCCTACAATGAGCAGTTCTTC; CDR3 protein: CASSLVSESYNEQFF